This T cell receptor (beta chain) originates from a study of blood T cells in healthy people across ages (dated by TCRdb to between 2015 and 2017). About the investigation overall: Template switching captured roughly one uniquely barcoded TCR beta cDNA molecule per two T cells in model experiments. The study measured age-related changes in TCR beta repertoire diversity using deep sequencing normalized with unique cDNA molecular identifiers. The donors were split into four age groups: young (average 16 years), middle-aged (roughly 42), aged (roughly 65) and long-lived (about 82). Donors of different ages were randomly distributed across sequencing lanes to avoid experimental bias. Two additional independent replicas of 1 million unique cDNA reads from the same blood draw were analyzed for two donors (one aged 18 to 30 and one aged 80 or older).

Broad study findings and their caveats: The percentage of naive T cells measured by flow cytometry correlated strongly with observed TCR beta diversity. Since profiling was done on bulk unsorted PBMCs, naive and antigen-experienced compartments could not be conclusively compared. Total diversity estimates from one million sequenced T cells were considered lower bounds and underestimates. Donor CMV infection status was unknown, potentially confounding age-related changes in expanded clonotypes. As age increased, observed TCR beta diversity per million T cells dropped in a roughly linear way, and a significant reduction was already evident by age approximately 40. The long-lived group showed more naive CD4+ T cells, fewer expanded clones and increased TCR diversity than the aged group, suggesting age selection.

CDR1 SEHNR and CDR2 FQNEAQ were looked up in the germline V gene (reference sequence). The CDR3 runs 14 amino acids, cysteine and phenylalanine included. Just CDR3 DNA is preserved here, 42 bases in frame from base 1. Cut back by 5 bases and 5 bases, the V and J ends lie 15 bases apart. The 39 donors, aged about 6 to 100 years, were systemically healthy Caucasian individuals from Russia. Each donor gave ten milliliters of peripheral blood, drawn into EDTA-treated Vacutainer tubes. PBMCs were isolated by Ficoll-Paque density-gradient centrifugation, with at least 7 million obtained per sample. Total RNA, at least 5 micrograms per sample, was extracted from PBMCs with Trizol reagent. For every donor, flow cytometry on a PBMC aliquot measured the percentage of naive CD45RAhigh/CD27high T cells. As for this clonotype: Its antigen is not yet known. The record has no base qualities; no much larger clone is one base away.

The library was prepared using 5' RACE. The sequencing machine was an Illumina HiSeq 2500. A second PCR of about 6 to 11 cycles was run with a J-beta primer mix and a sample-barcoded 5' primer. A unique molecular identifier was introduced onto each TCR beta cDNA molecule by a template-switch 5' adaptor carrying 12 random nucleotides. At least 2.5 million CDR3-containing paired-end reads were obtained from each sample. The Mint cDNA synthesis kit, primed by a TRBC-specific oligonucleotide, was used to synthesize first-strand cDNA from all RNA. After uracil-DNA glycosylase treatment, a first 18-cycle PCR used universal primers M1SS and BC2_uni_R on all cDNA. The source study handled its data this way. Each sample was normalized by randomly selecting 1 million high-quality reads, each carrying a distinct molecular identifier. Reads with shared molecular identifiers were discarded instead of being binned into consensus sequences. MiTCR, with a Q25 quality threshold and the strictest error-elimination algorithm, was used for CDR3 identification, clonotype clustering and error correction. A nonparametric unseen species model with Euler transformation was used to estimate a lower bound on total TCR beta diversity. The public reads were quality trimmed at Q25 with fastp and then assembled into clones with MiXCR by TCRdb, keeping productive beta chains. Every distinct CDR3 protein forms one entry, paired with its most common genes and DNA. None of the V and J calls come from the authors' own analysis; TCRdb made them. The sample table shows approximately 1,000,000 distinct CDR3 sequences, and approximately 38% are seen once. The top ten constitute roughly 13% of the sample.

The receptor chain draws on TRBV7-9 and TRBJ1-1; 6 matching bases give a weak D call of TRBD1. This TCR was sampled from a young man in good health. Sequenced sample: blood. The nucleotide sequence is given as TGTGCCAGCAGCGCATGGGGGGGCGGTACTGAAGCTTTCTTT. This is translated as CASSAWGGGTEAFF.